What follows are 3 T cell receptor beta chains derived from one specimen sequenced in a study of blood T cell repertoires in COVID-19. TCRdb's copy holds only in-frame clones and misses some; the assay was immunoSEQ multiplex PCR. The table records almost 500,000 clones, about nine tenths of them present only once. The sequenced sample was PBMCs or T cells enriched from blood (not recorded which). These receptor sequences come from a woman between 55 and 75 years old who had recovered from COVID-19.

The V gene is TRBV4-1, the J gene TRBJ1-2; D call uncertain. The V end lost 0 bases, the J end lost 8 bases, and 7 bases lay between the germline ends. Germline CDR1 and CDR2: MGHRA and YSYEKL. The CDR3 covers 12 residues. The CDR3 DNA reads as TGCGCCAGCAGCCAAGATAGTAGAGGCTACACCTTC. The encoded protein is CASSQDSRGYTF.

The chain uses TRBV7-8 and TRBJ2-3; 14 bases fit TRBD2. Germline values: CDR1 SGHVS, CDR2 FQNEAQ. Trimming cost V 4 bases and J 3 bases; bases outside gene matches: 3. The CDR3 is 16 residues long. The CDR3 DNA reads TGTGCCAGCAGCTACGGACTAGCGGGGGGTACAGATACGCAGTATTTT. It codes for CASSYGLAGGTDTQYF.

The rearrangement uses TRBV5-4 and TRBJ1-1; tentative D call: TRBD1 (5 bases). Trimming removed 0 bases from V and 1 base from J, with 19 bases in between. Germline values: CDR1 SGHNT, CDR2 YYREEE (reference sequence). The CDR3 totals 18 residues. CDR3 sequence reads: CASSLEVPAETANTEAFF. CDR3 nucleotides: TGTGCCAGCAGCTTGGAAGTTCCGGCCGAGACAGCGAACACTGAAGCTTTCTTT. Complete variable domain (other parts from reference TRBV5-4 and TRBJ1-1): ETGVTQSPTHLIKTRGQQVTLRCSSQSGHNTVSWYQQALGQGPQFIFQYYREEENGRGNFPPRFSGLQFPNYSSELNVNALELDDSALYLCASSLEVPAETANTEAFFGQGTRLTVV.